What follows are 28 T cell receptor beta chains derived from one specimen sequenced in a study of cytomegalovirus exposure and HLA in healthy donors. 13 Jbeta primers and 60 Vbeta primers were used for the PCR. The assay was immunoSEQ multiplex PCR, and TCRdb's table has in-frame clones only and misses some. The table has approximately 150,000 clones, around two thirds seen once; the top ten hold about 1.5%. The sequencing sample was made of PBMCs. The receptors originated from a woman between 18 and 29 years old in good health and CMV-seronegative.

DNA for the CDR3: TGCAGCGTTTCTCGGGATTGGGGCACCGGGGAGCTGTTTTTT. Translated: CSVSRDWGTGELFF. The chain is built from TRBV29-1 and TRBJ2-2; D perhaps matches TRBD2 (5 bases). Trimming took 5 bases from V and 4 from J, leaving 14 bases between them. In germline, CDR1 is SQVTM, CDR2 ANQGSEA. CDR3 length: 14 residues.

This clone has more than one count but fewer than ten. The gene calls are TRBV11-3 and TRBJ2-7; TRBD2 is a possible D gene (6 bases). Germline V lookup: CDR1 SGHNT, CDR2 YENEEA. Between the trimmed V and J ends, which lost 1 base and 7 bases, there was a span of 14 bases. The CDR3 spans 14 residues. The CDR3 region has the DNA TGTGCCAGCAGCTTAGGCGGGGCGGGCCGGGAGCAGTACTTC. This sequence encodes CASSLGGAGREQYF.

The chain employs TRBV19 and TRBJ1-3; D unresolved. The CDR3 has 16 amino acids. Per the germline V gene, CDR1 is LNHDA and CDR2 is SQIVND (reference sequence). V was trimmed by 5 bases and J by 0 bases, leaving 14 bases between them. CDR3 bases: TGTGCCAGTAGTGCGGGAGATCCGAGCTCTGGAAACACCATATATTTT. This gives the protein CASSAGDPSSGNTIYF.

This chain uses TRBV19 with TRBJ1-5; D remains ambiguous. The ends were cut back, 3 bases at V and 3 bases at J, with 3 bases in the middle. This CDR3 contains 12 residues. Per germline, CDR1 LNHDA and CDR2 SQIVND (reference sequence). The CDR3 is CASSMANQPQHF. The CDR3 DNA reads as TGTGCCAGTAGTATGGCCAATCAGCCCCAGCATTTT. The whole variable domain, filled in from reference TRBV19 and TRBJ1-5, reads DGGITQSPKYLFRKEGQNVTLSCEQNLNHDAMYWYRQDPGQGLRLIYYSQIVNDFQKGDIAEGYSVSREKKESFPLTVTSAQKNPTAFYLCASSMANQPQHFGDGTRLSIL.

The table lists this clone with a count of one. The chain combines TRBV4-3 with TRBJ1-2; tentative D call: TRBD1 (6 bases). Trimming pared 1 base from V and 0 bases from J, leaving 21 bases between. The germline CDR1 and CDR2 sequences are LGHNA and YSLEER. This CDR3 contains 19 residues. The DNA for the CDR3 is TGCGCCAGCAGCCAAGTGGTAGGAGGCGCAGGGGCAGCTAACTATGGCTACACCTTC. It is translated as CASSQVVGGAGAANYGYTF.

The rearrangement joins TRBV28 to TRBJ2-3, with D possibly matching TRBD2 (6 bases). Germline V gene sequence: CDR1 MDHEN, CDR2 SYDVKM. The V and J ends lost 4 bases and 6 bases respectively, with 17 bases between them. This CDR3 region has 15 residues. The CDR3 region is CASSWAGIQGDTQYF. The CDR3 region has the DNA TGTGCCAGCAGTTGGGCGGGGATACAAGGGGATACGCAGTATTTT.

The genes are TRBV5-4 and TRBJ1-1; D ambiguous. The CDR3 extends over 13 amino acids. The germline V gene has CDR1 SGHNT and CDR2 YYREEE (reference sequence). V was cut by 4 bases and J by 4 bases, with 11 bases left in between. The CDR3: CASSLSPPTEAFF. In DNA, the CDR3 is TGTGCCAGCAGCCTATCCCCACCCACTGAAGCTTTCTTT.

This chain joins TRBV7-2 and TRBJ1-3, with 8 bases that match TRBD1. Per germline, CDR1 SGHTA and CDR2 FQGNSA. The CDR3 is 15 amino acids. V was clipped by 3 bases and J by 4 bases; unmatched bases: 5. For the CDR3, the DNA is TGTGCCAGCAGCTTTCAGGGGGCGACGGGAAACACCATATATTTT. This translates into CASSFQGATGNTIYF.

This clone was counted a single time. The CDR3 region has the DNA TGTGCCAGTAGTCAGGGTCGAGTGAACACCGGGGAGCTGTTTTTT. It yields the protein CASSQGRVNTGELFF. The gene calls are TRBV19 and TRBJ2-2, with D maybe TRBD1 (5 bases). The germline CDR1 and CDR2 sequences are LNHDA and SQIVND (reference sequence). V was clipped by 5 bases and J by 1 base, with 11 bases between them. This CDR3 contains 15 residues.

The chain couples TRBV10-2 to TRBJ1-5; D possibly corresponds to TRBD1 (5 bases). The germline CDR1 and CDR2 sequences are WSHSY and SAAADI. Trimming removed 6 bases at V and 1 base at J, with 13 bases between. This CDR3 is built from 15 residues. The CDR3 spells CASRFGGMSNQPQHF. The CDR3 nucleotides are TGCGCCAGCAGATTTGGGGGGATGAGCAATCAGCCCCAGCATTTT.

CDR3 protein: CASSALPGQGGELNTEAFF. The CDR3, as DNA: TGTGCCAGCAGTGCGCTACCGGGACAGGGGGGGGAATTGAACACTGAAGCTTTCTTT. The chain couples TRBV6-1 to TRBJ1-1, with TRBD1 matching over 11 bases. The V gene's germline CDR1 is MNHNS and CDR2 SASEGT. The CDR3 is 19 amino acids. The V gene end was trimmed by 4 bases and the J gene end by 0 bases; junction bases not matched to a gene: 13.

This CDR3 is CASSSHRGTGSNYGYTF. The CDR3 nucleotides are TGCGCCAGCAGCTCCCACCGTGGGACAGGTTCTAACTATGGCTACACCTTC. This chain uses TRBV5-1 with TRBJ1-2, with TRBD1 matching over 8 bases. The CDR3 runs 17 residues. The germline V gene has CDR1 SGHRS and CDR2 YFSETQ. Trimming at V came to 3 bases and at J to 0 bases, leaving 10 bases not matched to a gene.

This clone has more than one count but fewer than ten. V usage is TRBV7-9 and J usage is TRBJ2-1; D is uncertain. The CDR3 length is 14 residues. The V end lost 5 bases, the J end lost 6 bases, and 14 bases lay between the germline ends. CDR1 and CDR2 from the germline V gene are SEHNR and FQNEAQ (reference sequence). The CDR3 region is CASSPRWLTNEQFF. Here the CDR3 DNA reads TGTGCCAGCAGCCCTAGGTGGCTTACCAATGAGCAGTTCTTC.

CDR3 sequence: CASSTRLAGAGELFF. The CDR3 DNA sequence: TGTGCCAGTAGTACAAGACTAGCGGGAGCCGGGGAGCTGTTTTTT. The rearrangement joins TRBV19 to TRBJ2-2, with 12 nucleotides matching TRBD2. Trimming took 4 bases from V and 6 from J; bases not matched to a gene: 3. Germline V lookup: CDR1 LNHDA, CDR2 SQIVND (reference sequence). The CDR3 loop spans 15 amino acids.

This clone was counted between two and nine times. The chain links TRBV2 to TRBJ2-3, with 14 bases identical to TRBD2. CDR3 size: 16 residues. Per the germline V gene, CDR1 is SNHLY and CDR2 is FYNNEI. V shed 7 bases and J 4 bases; nucleotides not matched to a gene: 7. This chain's CDR3 is CASNPGLAGASDTQYF. The CDR3 region has the DNA TGTGCCAGCAATCCGGGACTAGCGGGAGCCTCAGATACGCAGTATTTT.

The rearrangement uses TRBV18 and TRBJ2-1; 8 nucleotides agree with TRBD1. V lost 3 bases to trimming and J lost 6 bases; unmatched junction nucleotides: 4. The V gene's germline CDR1 is KGHSH and CDR2 LQKENI. The CDR3 is 14 amino acids. The CDR3 here is CASSPPDRVNEQFF. The CDR3 DNA reads as TGTGCCAGCTCACCCCCGGACAGGGTCAATGAGCAGTTCTTC.

V and J are TRBV10-2 and TRBJ2-1; the D is unclear. This CDR3 has 11 residues. Trimming removed 4 bases at V and 10 bases at J, with 8 bases between. Germline-derived CDR1 and CDR2 are WSHSY and SAAADI. This CDR3 is CASSGAVEQFF. In DNA, the CDR3 is TGCGCCAGCAGTGGTGCAGTCGAGCAGTTCTTC.

The rearrangement links TRBV28 to TRBJ2-1; 7 bases map to TRBD2. V lost 2 bases and J lost 1; bases outside the gene matches: 5. The CDR3 contains 16 residues. CDR1 MDHEN and CDR2 SYDVKM come from the germline V gene. CDR3 loop: CASSLGGLWSYNEQFF. CDR3 nucleotides: TGTGCCAGCAGTTTAGGGGGACTATGGTCCTACAATGAGCAGTTCTTC.

This sequence joins TRBV6-5 and TRBJ2-3; possible D gene TRBD1, 5 bases. Trimming removed 4 bases at V and 0 bases at J, with 8 bases between. The CDR3 covers 14 residues. CDR1 and CDR2 (germline): MNHEY, SVGAGI. CDR3: CASSWAGSTDTQYF. Written as DNA, the CDR3 is TGTGCCAGCAGTTGGGCAGGGAGCACAGATACGCAGTATTTT.

The genes are TRBV5-1 and TRBJ1-1; D ambiguous. Trimming left V 4 bases short and J 0 bases short, with 7 bases between. This CDR3 is 13 amino acids long. The V gene's germline CDR1 is SGHRS and CDR2 YFSETQ. The CDR3 nucleotides read TGCGCCAGCAGCCCAGTAATGAACACTGAAGCTTTCTTT. This gives the protein CASSPVMNTEAFF.

The chain combines TRBV6-1 with TRBJ2-5; 7 bases match TRBD1. Germline V lookup: CDR1 MNHNS, CDR2 SASEGT. V gave up 7 bases and J gave up 4 bases; unmatched junction bases: 9. The CDR3 sequence is 14 residues long. The CDR3 bases are TGTGCCAGCATCCGACAGGGTGGAGGAGAGACCCAGTACTTC. Encoded protein: CASIRQGGGETQYF.

This clone has only a few counts. CDR3 in amino acids: CSVGPRFSDTQYF. The DNA for the CDR3 is TGCAGCGTTGGACCCAGGTTCTCAGATACGCAGTATTTT. The genes are TRBV29-1 and TRBJ2-3; D remains unclear. The CDR3 is made up of 13 amino acids. V lost 4 bases to trimming and J lost 4 bases, with 12 bases between them. CDR1 and CDR2 (germline): SQVTM, ANQGSEA.

This clone was counted between two and nine times. Compared with germline, one end of the junction differs, possibly owing to a read error. The chain has TRBV6-7 and TRBJ1-4; no clear D gene. TRBV6-7 is labeled an ORF, and its function is uncertain. This CDR3 comprises 8 residues. This chain's CDR3 is CASSYSVF. In DNA, the CDR3 is TGTGCCAGCAGTTACTCCGTTTTT.

As regards this clone: One end of the junction does not line up with germline, which may come from a read error. This chain links TRBV19 with TRBJ1-6, with 9 bases matching TRBD1. The length of the CDR3 is 15 residues. Germline values: CDR1 LNHDA, CDR2 SQIVND (reference sequence). In DNA, the CDR3 is TGTACCAGCAGGACAGGGGCGACCTACGATTCACCCCTCCACTTT. This codes for CTSRTGATYDSPLHF.

The rearrangement uses TRBV6-6 and TRBJ1-1; 7 positions agree with TRBD1. Per germline, CDR1 MNHNY and CDR2 SVGAGI (reference sequence). V was pared by 7 bases and J by 2 bases, with 10 bases of the junction left unmatched. CDR3 length: 15 amino acids. The CDR3 loop reads CASTKKQGVNTEAFF. The CDR3 DNA reads as TGTGCCAGCACCAAAAAGCAGGGGGTTAACACTGAAGCTTTCTTT.

Only one count was recorded for this clone. The chain links TRBV27 to TRBJ2-7; 7 bases fit TRBD1. V dropped 1 base and J dropped 7; count of bases not matched to a gene: 7. The CDR3 is 14 amino acids. CDR1 is MNHEY and CDR2 is SMNVEV in the germline V gene (reference sequence). CDR3 sequence: CASSLCRTGCEQYF. The CDR3, as DNA: TGTGCCAGCAGTTTATGTAGGACAGGCTGTGAGCAGTACTTC.

A single count supports this clone. The genes are TRBV28 and TRBJ1-1; perhaps TRBD1 as D (5 bases). The CDR3 length is 14 residues. Per germline, CDR1 MDHEN and CDR2 SYDVKM. V was pared by 5 bases and J by 4 bases, with 14 bases between. CDR3 coding DNA: TGTGCCAGCAGTCCTAAACAAAGGGGCACTGAAGCTTTCTTT. Translating it yields CASSPKQRGTEAFF. The complete variable domain, with remaining parts taken from reference TRBV28 and TRBJ1-1, reads DVKVTQSSRYLVKRTGEKVFLECVQDMDHENMFWYRQDPGLGLRLIYFSYDVKMKEKGDIPEGYSVSREKKERFSLILESASTNQTSMYLCASSPKQRGTEAFFGQGTRLTVV.

This chain connects TRBV19 to TRBJ1-5; no definite D call. The CDR3 has 20 residues. V lost 5 bases and J lost 5, with 31 bases in between. The germline CDR1 and CDR2 sequences are LNHDA and SQIVND (reference sequence). This CDR3 is CASSSISGRISVGFDQPQHF. CDR3 DNA sequence: TGTGCCAGTAGTTCGATATCGGGAAGAATTAGTGTCGGGTTCGATCAGCCCCAGCATTTT.